Below are 2 T cell receptor beta chains sequenced from a single sample in a study of vaccination and CD4 T cells after COVID-19. Cultured CD4+ T-cell DNA underwent Oncomine TCR Beta short-read sequencing. TCRdb reprocessed the PCR reads via MiXCR and lists one record per CDR3 protein. The data hold roughly 3,000 distinct CDR3 sequences, with approximately 30% observed a single time. Their antigens remain unidentified. The treatment denotes: 10-day PBMC culture with coronavirus spike peptide pools or control peptides (ViraFEST assay). Collection of the unexposed donor's CD4+ T cells took place before the COVID-19 pandemic (2011-2018). The sample taken for sequencing was CD4+ T cells from blood, cultured in vitro. Receptors were obtained from a human donor in good health.

This clonotype was seen a few times. V is TRBV11-2 and J is TRBJ2-3, with D hard to call. With 2 bases removed from V and 3 bases from J, the gap between germline ends came to 9 bases. The length of the CDR3 is 14 residues. The germline V gene has CDR1 SGHAT and CDR2 FQNNGV. The chain's CDR3 is CASSLLPGTDTQYF. The CDR3 DNA sequence: TGTGCCAGCAGCTTACTCCCCGGGACAGATACGCAGTATTTT.

In this sample, this clonotype is medium-sized. The chain employs TRBV6-1 and TRBJ1-2; D is possibly TRBD1 (5 bases). The CDR3 is 12 amino acids. CDR1 and CDR2 from the germline V gene are MNHNS and SASEGT. Trimming removed 0 bases from V and 8 bases from J, with 7 bases in between. The DNA for the CDR3 is TGTGCCAGCAGTGAAGCGGGGGACGGCTACACCTTC. Amino acids: CASSEAGDGYTF.